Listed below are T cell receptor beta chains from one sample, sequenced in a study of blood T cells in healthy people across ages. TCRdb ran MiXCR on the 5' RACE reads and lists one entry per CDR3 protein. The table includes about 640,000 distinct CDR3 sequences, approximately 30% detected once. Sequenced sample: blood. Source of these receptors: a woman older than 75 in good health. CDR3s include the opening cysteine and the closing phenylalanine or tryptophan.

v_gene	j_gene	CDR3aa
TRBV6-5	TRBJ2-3	CASSRDRSRGTQYF
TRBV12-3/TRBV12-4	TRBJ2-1	CASSSGRSSYNEQFF
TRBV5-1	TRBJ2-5	CASKLTGLAGGPQETQYF
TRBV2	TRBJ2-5	CASSGLAGGRETQYF
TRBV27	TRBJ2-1	CASSLSWTLFINEQFF
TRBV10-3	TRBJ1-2	CAISDPVRGPYGYTF
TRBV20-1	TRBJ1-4	CSARALQGEKVYEKLFF
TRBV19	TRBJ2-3	CASSMPFWGSTDTQYF
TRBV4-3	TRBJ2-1	CASSQKQDSYNEQFF
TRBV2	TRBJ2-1	CASSGESSYNEQFF
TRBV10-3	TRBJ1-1	CAIRDNRVMNTEAFF
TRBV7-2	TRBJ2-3	CASSAEVGADTQYF
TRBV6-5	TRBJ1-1	CASSYSRDRAYMNTEAFF
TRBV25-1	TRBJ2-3	CASSVETGTDTQYF
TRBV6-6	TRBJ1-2	CASSYSDRGEGYTF
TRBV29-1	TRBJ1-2	CSVAGQGVDGYTF
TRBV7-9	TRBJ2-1	CASSLERTNTYNEQFF
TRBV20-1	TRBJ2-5	CSARETGTSLETQYF
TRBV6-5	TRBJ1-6	CASNDRNNSPLHF
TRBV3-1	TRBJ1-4	CASSSPHEKRFF
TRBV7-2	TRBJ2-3	CASSPQWRGGLDTQYF
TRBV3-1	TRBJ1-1	CASSQAGANLGTEAFF
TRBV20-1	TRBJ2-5	CSAVGTGWEETQYF
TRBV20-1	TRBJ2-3	CSSLGRADTQYF
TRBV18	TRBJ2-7	CASSPDAGPYEQYF
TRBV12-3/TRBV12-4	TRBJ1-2	CAFQQGGIGGYTF
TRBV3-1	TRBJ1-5	CASSQDAGSYGPQHF
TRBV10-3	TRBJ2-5	CAISEGGVGETQYF
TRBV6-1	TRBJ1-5	CASSDQGVINQPQHF
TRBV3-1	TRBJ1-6	CASSQNRGSPLHF
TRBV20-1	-	CSASPRDSYNEQYF
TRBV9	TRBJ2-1	CASSVGVGEQFF
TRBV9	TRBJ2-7	CASSAGQGFEQYF
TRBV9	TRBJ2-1	CASSVMAGGSYNEQFF
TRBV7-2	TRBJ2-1	CASSSRDSPYNEQFF
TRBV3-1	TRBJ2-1	CASSHTGQGIHEQFF
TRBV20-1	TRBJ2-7	CSARATGVVEYEQYF
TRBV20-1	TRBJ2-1	CSARPDWANYNEQFF
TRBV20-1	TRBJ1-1	CSASAGQGEAFF
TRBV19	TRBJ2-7	CASSGLNYEQYF
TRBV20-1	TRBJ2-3	CSAPPGLGTDTQYF
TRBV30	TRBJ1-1	CARSSQTPNTEAFF
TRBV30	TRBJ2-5	CAWRKGHPGETQYF